The clone carrying this TCR beta chain occurred many times. What it binds is unknown. These data belong to a study of CD8 T cells in ankylosing spondylitis. Study-level findings and limits: In the blood and synovial fluid of reactive arthritis, some motif variants had been previously reported. Those disease-linked clones were CD8+; they were also relatively rare in peripheral blood. There was a TCR beta motif, made of fewer than 10 highly homologous variants, that appeared characteristic of ankylosing spondylitis blood.

TCRdb itself ran the 5' RACE reads through MiXCR, one entry per CDR3 protein. The table shows under 250,000 distinct CDR3 sequences, with approximately 10% occurring only once. The sequencing input was blood, either unsorted or a sorted T cell fraction (not recorded which). The TCR was taken from a male donor with ankylosing spondylitis or in good health (not recorded which).

The DNA for the CDR3 is TGTGCCAGCAGTTTAGTGGGGGCCGGGGAGCTGTTTTTT. Amino acid sequence: CASSLVGAGELFF. V usage is TRBV12-3 or TRBV12-4 and J usage is TRBJ2-2; D may correspond to TRBD1 or TRBD2 (5 bases each). This CDR3 region has 13 residues. Deletions cut 1 base from V and 6 bases from J, with 6 bases between.